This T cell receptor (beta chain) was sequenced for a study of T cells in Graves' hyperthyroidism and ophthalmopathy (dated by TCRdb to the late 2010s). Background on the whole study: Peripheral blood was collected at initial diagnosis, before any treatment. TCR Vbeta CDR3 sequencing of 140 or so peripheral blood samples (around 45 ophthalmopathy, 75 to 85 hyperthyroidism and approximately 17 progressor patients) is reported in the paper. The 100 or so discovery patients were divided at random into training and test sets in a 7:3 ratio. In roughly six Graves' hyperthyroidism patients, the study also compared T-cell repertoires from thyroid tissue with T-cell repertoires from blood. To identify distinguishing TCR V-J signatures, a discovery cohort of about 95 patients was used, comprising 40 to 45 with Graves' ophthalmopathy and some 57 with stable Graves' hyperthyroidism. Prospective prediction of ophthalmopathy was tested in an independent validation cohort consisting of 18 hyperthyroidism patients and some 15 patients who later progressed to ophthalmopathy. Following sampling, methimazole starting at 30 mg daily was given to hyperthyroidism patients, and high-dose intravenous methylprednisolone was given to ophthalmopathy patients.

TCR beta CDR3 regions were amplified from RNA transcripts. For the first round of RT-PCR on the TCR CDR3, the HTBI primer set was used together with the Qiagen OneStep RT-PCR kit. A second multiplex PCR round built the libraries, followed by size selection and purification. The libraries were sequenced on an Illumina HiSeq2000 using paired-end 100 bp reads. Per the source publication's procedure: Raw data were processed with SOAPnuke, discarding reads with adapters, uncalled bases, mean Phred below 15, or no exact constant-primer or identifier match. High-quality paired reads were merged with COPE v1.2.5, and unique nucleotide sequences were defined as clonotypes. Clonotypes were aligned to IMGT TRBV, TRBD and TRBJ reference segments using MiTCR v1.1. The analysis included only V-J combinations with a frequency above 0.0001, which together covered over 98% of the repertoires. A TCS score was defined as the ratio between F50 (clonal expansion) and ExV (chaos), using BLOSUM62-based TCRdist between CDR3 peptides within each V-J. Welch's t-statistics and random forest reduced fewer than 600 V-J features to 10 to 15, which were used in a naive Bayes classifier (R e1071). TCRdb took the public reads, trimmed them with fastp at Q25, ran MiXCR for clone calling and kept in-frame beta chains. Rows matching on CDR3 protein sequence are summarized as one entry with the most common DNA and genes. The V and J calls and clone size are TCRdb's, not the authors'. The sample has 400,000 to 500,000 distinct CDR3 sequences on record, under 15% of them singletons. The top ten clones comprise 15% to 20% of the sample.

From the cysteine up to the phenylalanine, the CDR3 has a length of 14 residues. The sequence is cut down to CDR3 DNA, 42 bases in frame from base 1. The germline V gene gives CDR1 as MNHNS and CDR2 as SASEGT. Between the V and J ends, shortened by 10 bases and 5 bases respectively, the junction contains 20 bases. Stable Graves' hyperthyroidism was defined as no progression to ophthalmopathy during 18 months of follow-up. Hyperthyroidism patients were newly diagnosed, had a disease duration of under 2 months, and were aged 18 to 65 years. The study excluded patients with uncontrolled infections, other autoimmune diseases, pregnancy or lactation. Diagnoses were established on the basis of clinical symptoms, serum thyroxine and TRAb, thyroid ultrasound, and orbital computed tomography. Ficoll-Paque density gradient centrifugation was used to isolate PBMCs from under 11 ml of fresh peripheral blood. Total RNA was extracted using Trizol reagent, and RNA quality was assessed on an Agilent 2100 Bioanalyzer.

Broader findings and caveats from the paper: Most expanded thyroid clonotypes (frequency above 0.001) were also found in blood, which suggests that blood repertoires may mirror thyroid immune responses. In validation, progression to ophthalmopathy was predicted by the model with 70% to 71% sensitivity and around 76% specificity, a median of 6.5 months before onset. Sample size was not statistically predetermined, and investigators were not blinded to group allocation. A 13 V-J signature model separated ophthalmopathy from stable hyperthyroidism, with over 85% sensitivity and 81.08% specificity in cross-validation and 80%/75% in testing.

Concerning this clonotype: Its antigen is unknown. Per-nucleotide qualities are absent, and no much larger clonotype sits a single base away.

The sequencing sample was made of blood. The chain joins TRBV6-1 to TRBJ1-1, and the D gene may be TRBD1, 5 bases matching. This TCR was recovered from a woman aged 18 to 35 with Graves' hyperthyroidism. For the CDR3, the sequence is CATIGAGRSTEAFF. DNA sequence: TGTGCCACCATAGGGGCAGGACGCTCAACTGAAGCTTTCTTT.